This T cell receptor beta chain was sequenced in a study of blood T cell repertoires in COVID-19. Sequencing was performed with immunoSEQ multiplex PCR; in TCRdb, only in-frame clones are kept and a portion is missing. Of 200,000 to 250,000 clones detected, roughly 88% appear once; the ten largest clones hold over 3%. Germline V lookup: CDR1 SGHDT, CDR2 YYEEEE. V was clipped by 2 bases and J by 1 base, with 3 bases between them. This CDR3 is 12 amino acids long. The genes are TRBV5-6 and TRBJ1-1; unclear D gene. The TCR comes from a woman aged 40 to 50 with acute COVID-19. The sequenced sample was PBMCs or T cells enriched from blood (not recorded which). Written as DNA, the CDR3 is TGTGCCAGCAGCTTTCAGAACACTGAAGCTTTCTTT. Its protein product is CASSFQNTEAFF.